This is a list of T cell receptor beta chains from one sample in a study of blood T cell repertoires in COVID-19. Using immunoSEQ multiplex PCR, the repertoire was profiled, and TCRdb retains in-frame clones only, with some absent. The sample lists about 280,000 clones; around 93% were seen once. The specimen sequenced was PBMCs or T cells enriched from blood (not recorded which). The receptors were sampled from a man in his forties who had been exposed to COVID-19. The CDR3 runs from the conserved cysteine through the conserved F or W. A D gene is named only where the DNA matches it firmly. Expanded clones get a size class; other rows say once, few or many, or leave the size out.

d_call j_call clone_size v_call cdr3_nt cdr3_aa
NA TRBJ1-4 NA TRBV25-1 TGTGCCAGCAGTGGGGGAGGCGGGGAAAAACTGTTTTTT CASSGGGGEKLFF
NA TRBJ2-1 NA TRBV5-1 TGCGCCAGCAGCTTGGACGTGGGAGTGACGAATGAGCAGTTCTTC CASSLDVGVTNEQFF
NA TRBJ1-1 NA TRBV19 TGTGCCAGTAGTAGAACACGTGCTCTGAACACTGAAGCTTTCTTT CASSRTRALNTEAFF
NA TRBJ1-6 NA TRBV28 TGTGCCAGCAGTTCCCCTGAGTCAGGGGTTTACTATAATTCACCCCTCCACTTT CASSSPESGVYYNSPLHF
NA TRBJ2-7 few TRBV11-2 TGTGCCAGCAGCTTAGTCCCCAGGGCCTACGAGCAGTACTTC CASSLVPRAYEQYF
NA TRBJ2-1 NA TRBV5-1 TGCGCCAGCAGCTTGGCCACAAAAACCGGGATCTCCTACAATGAGCAGTTCTTC CASSLATKTGISYNEQFF
TRBD1 TRBJ2-7 NA TRBV29-1 TGCAGCGTTGAAGATGGGACAGGGGTAATGGGATTCTACGAGCAGTACTTC CSVEDGTGVMGFYEQYF
NA TRBJ2-1 NA TRBV12-3/TRBV12-4 TGTGCCAGCAGTCCCCCGGGGGATGAGCAGTTCTTC CASSPPGDEQFF
NA TRBJ2-5 once TRBV7-3 TGTGCCAGCAGCTCTACAGGGATGGAGACCCAGTACTTC CASSSTGMETQYF
NA TRBJ2-6 NA TRBV10-3 TGTGCCATCAGTGAGTCTAATGGGGCCAACGTCCTGACTTTC CAISESNGANVLTF
TRBD1 TRBJ2-7 NA TRBV6-1 TGTGCCAGCAGTGAAGGTGACAGGGTATCCCACGAGCAGTACTTC CASSEGDRVSHEQYF
TRBD2 TRBJ2-1 NA TRBV3-1/TRBV3-2 TGTGCCAGCAGCCAAGATGAGGCTAGCGGGCTTGTTCCGAACAATGAGCAGTTCTTC CASSQDEASGLVPNNEQFF
TRBD1 TRBJ1-4 NA TRBV7-9 TGTGCCAGCAGCTTTAGCCTCGTACAGGGGATAGAAAAACTGTTTTTT CASSFSLVQGIEKLFF
NA TRBJ1-6 NA TRBV11-2 TGTGCCAGCAGCTCATACAGGTCCCGACAACGTCAAATTGGCCTCCACTTT CASSSYRSRQRQIGLHF
NA TRBJ2-7 NA TRBV28 TGTGCCAGCAGTATAACCCCCGACGGGTTATACGAGCAGTACTTC CASSITPDGLYEQYF